Below, 28 T cell receptor beta chains from the same sample are listed, as sequenced in a study of blood T cell repertoires in COVID-19. The method was immunoSEQ multiplex PCR; TCRdb's version includes in-frame clones alone and lacks a portion of them. The table has 190,000 or so clones, approximately 79% seen once; the top ten hold 13%. Sequenced: peripheral blood. These receptor sequences come from a man in his forties or fifties who had recovered from COVID-19.

The chain links TRBV5-6 to TRBJ2-7; 7 bases are shared with TRBD1. V lost 4 bases and J lost 1; bases outside the gene matches: 8. Per the germline V gene, CDR1 is SGHDT and CDR2 is YYEEEE. This CDR3 comprises 15 residues. CDR3 DNA sequence: TGTGCCAGCAGCCTAACCGGGACAGAATCCTACGAGCAGTACTTC. Residues: CASSLTGTESYEQYF.

This sequence joins TRBV27 and TRBJ2-1, with 8 bases lining up with TRBD1. This CDR3 spans 15 amino acids. CDR1 and CDR2 (germline): MNHEY, SMNVEV (reference sequence). The V gene end was trimmed by 5 bases and the J gene end by 6 bases; junction bases not matched to a gene: 9. This CDR3 reads CASSPDREVANEQFF. For the CDR3, the DNA is TGTGCCAGCAGTCCGGACAGGGAGGTTGCCAATGAGCAGTTCTTC.

V and J are TRBV2 and TRBJ1-6; weak D call: TRBD1 (6 bases). The V and J ends lost 6 bases and 5 bases respectively, with 11 bases between them. CDR1 SNHLY and CDR2 FYNNEI come from the germline V gene. CDR3 size: 14 residues. The CDR3 here is CASRDSLHNSPLHF. The CDR3 nucleotides read TGTGCCAGCAGGGACAGCCTTCATAATTCACCCCTCCACTTT.

The chain recombines TRBV6-5 with TRBJ2-7; possible D gene TRBD2, 5 bases. V was shortened by 6 bases and J by 3 bases, with 15 bases between the two germline ends. Germline CDR1 and CDR2: MNHEY and SVGAGI. The CDR3 is made up of 14 amino acids. Written as DNA, the CDR3 is TGTGCCAGCAGGCGGACTGATAATGACTACGAGCAGTACTTC. Residues: CASRRTDNDYEQYF.

This chain joins TRBV6-5 and TRBJ2-7, with TRBD1 identical over 7 bases. With V trimmed by 4 bases and J by 2 bases, 5 bases remained unmatched. Germline V gene lookup returns CDR1 MNHEY and CDR2 SVGAGI. The CDR3 is 14 amino acids. The CDR3 sequence: CASSSTGTAYEQYF. CDR3 DNA: TGTGCCAGCAGTTCCACCGGGACAGCCTACGAGCAGTACTTC.

This chain links TRBV7-2 with TRBJ2-7; D call uncertain. This CDR3 contains 16 residues. V was cut by 5 bases and J by 3 bases, with 20 bases left in between. Germline V gene lookup returns CDR1 SGHTA and CDR2 FQGNSA. CDR3 bases: TGTGCCAGCAGCCCGAGGATGACGCCTAAGGACTACGAGCAGTACTTC. Translated, it gives CASSPRMTPKDYEQYF.

The rearrangement uses TRBV28 and TRBJ2-7, with D possibly TRBD1 on 6 matching bases. Trimming removed 1 base at V and 3 bases at J, with 13 bases between. CDR1 and CDR2 (germline): MDHEN, SYDVKM. This CDR3 is built from 15 residues. CDR3 DNA: TGTGCCAGCAGTTTATACGGGACACCAGTCTACGAGCAGTACTTC. This codes for CASSLYGTPVYEQYF.

The chain has TRBV4-2 and TRBJ2-7, with 7 bases matching TRBD1. The CDR3 contains 18 residues. CDR1 LGHNA and CDR2 YNFKEQ come from the germline V gene. V lost 0 bases, J lost 3 bases, and 14 bases stayed unmatched. In DNA form, the CDR3 reads TGTGCCAGCAGCCAAGATCTAGGTATATCGGGACAGCTCTACGAGCAGTACTTC. Residues: CASSQDLGISGQLYEQYF.

The rearrangement joins TRBV7-3 to TRBJ2-5; D is unresolved. The CDR3 extends over 13 amino acids. CDR1 and CDR2 from the germline V gene are SGHTA and FQGTGA. V lost 8 bases, J lost 1 base, and 11 bases lay in between. The CDR3 sequence: CASSNQLQETQYF. Here the CDR3 DNA reads TGTGCCAGCTCAAACCAACTCCAAGAGACCCAGTACTTC.

This clone was recorded a few times. J is TRBJ1-4 and V is TRBV9, with a weak D call TRBD1 (5 bases). This CDR3 contains 15 residues. V gave up 0 bases and J gave up 8 bases, with 14 bases separating them. From germline, CDR1 is SGDLS and CDR2 YYNGEE. CDR3: CASSVGQGIREKLFF. Here the CDR3 DNA reads TGTGCCAGCAGCGTAGGGCAGGGAATAAGAGAAAAACTGTTTTTT.

This clone was found once. This chain links TRBV7-2 with TRBJ1-5; 8 positions match TRBD1. The germline V gene has CDR1 SGHTA and CDR2 FQGNSA. The CDR3 contains 17 residues. Trimming took 4 bases from V and 4 from J; bases not matched to a gene: 12. The CDR3 nucleotides read TGTGCCAGCAGCTCTTCCGGGACAGGAATCCAGAATCAGCCCCAGCATTTT. It is translated as CASSSSGTGIQNQPQHF.

The rearrangement uses TRBV28 and TRBJ2-1; weak D call: TRBD1 (6 bases). The CDR3 is 14 amino acids. V lost 8 bases and J 3 bases, leaving 14 bases between the germline ends. CDR1 is MDHEN, CDR2 SYDVKM, per germline. The CDR3: CASRLPGDYNEQFF. In DNA, the CDR3 is TGTGCCAGCCGGCTGCCAGGGGACTACAATGAGCAGTTCTTC.

In DNA, the CDR3 is TGTGCCAGCAGCTTACCCGGACAGTTTGGTGGCTACACCTTC. This gives the protein CASSLPGQFGGYTF. The J gene is TRBJ1-2, the V gene TRBV7-8; D perhaps matches TRBD1 (6 bases). Trimming removed 2 bases from V and 7 bases from J, with 14 bases in between. CDR1 SGHVS and CDR2 FQNEAQ come from the germline V gene. The CDR3 is 14 residues long.

This rearrangement joins TRBV2 to TRBJ2-6; 7 nucleotides align to TRBD1. V trimming: 6 bases; J trimming: 2 bases; junction bases outside the gene matches: 4. The CDR3 contains 15 residues. Germline CDR1 reads SNHLY; CDR2 reads FYNNEI. The CDR3 here is CASSPDRAGANVLTF. DNA of the CDR3: TGTGCCAGCAGCCCAGACAGGGCTGGGGCCAACGTCCTGACTTTC.

This clone appeared once. The chain uses TRBV3-1 (or the pseudogene TRBV3-2) and TRBJ1-4, with TRBD1 identical over 9 bases. After removal of 4 bases from V and 8 bases from J, the junction contained 5 bases not matched to a gene. There are 14 residues in the CDR3. Germline V gene lookup returns CDR1 LGHDT and CDR2 YNNKEL (reference sequence). CDR3 sequence (DNA): TGTGCCAGCAGCCCTGGACAGGGGTACGAAAAACTGTTTTTT. Translating it yields CASSPGQGYEKLFF.

The chain is built from TRBV5-5 and TRBJ2-3; 11 bases align to TRBD2. Germline CDR1 SGHKS, CDR2 YYEKEE (reference sequence). The CDR3 runs 18 residues. The ends lost 4 bases at V and 5 bases at J; junction bases unmatched: 15. CDR3 nucleotides: TGTGCCAGCAGCATCGAAATAACTAGCGGGAGTGGCTTAGATACGCAGTATTTT. It yields the protein CASSIEITSGSGLDTQYF.

The CDR3 is CAWSDGLAEFF. As DNA, the CDR3 is TGTGCCTGGAGTGATGGACTAGCGGAGTTCTTC. This chain joins TRBV30 and TRBJ2-1, with TRBD2 matching 10 bases. With 1 base clipped from V and 14 bases from J, the junction kept 2 bases outside the gene matches. Germline assignment: CDR1 GTSNPN and CDR2 SVGIG (reference sequence). This CDR3 spans 11 amino acids.

As concerns this clone: A much larger clone differs by one base, so this may be a read error. The chain joins TRBV4-2 to TRBJ2-7, with D unclear. Trimming took 1 base from V and 0 from J, leaving 4 bases between them. CDR3 length: 13 amino acids. CDR1 is LGHNA, CDR2 YNFKEQ, per germline. The DNA of the CDR3 is TGTGCCAGCAGCCAAGTTAGCTCCTACGAGCAGTACTTC. Its protein product is CASSQVSSYEQYF.

V gene TRBV4-1 combines with J gene TRBJ2-1; 10 bases map to TRBD2. Germline V lookup: CDR1 MGHRA, CDR2 YSYEKL. This CDR3 contains 17 residues. The junction had 10 bases not matched to a gene; V was cut back by 1 base and J by 7 bases. CDR3 region: CASSQGVLAGARNEQFF. The CDR3 nucleotides are TGCGCCAGCAGCCAAGGGGTCCTAGCGGGAGCGAGGAATGAGCAGTTCTTC.

This clone appeared many times. The chain couples TRBV2 to TRBJ1-5, with 8 nucleotides matching TRBD1. The CDR3 has 15 residues. Germline V gene lookup returns CDR1 SNHLY and CDR2 FYNNEI. The V and J ends lost 7 bases and 4 bases, in that order; junction bases with no gene match: 9. The CDR3 DNA is TGTGCCAGCATCGGCAGACAGGGGAGTAATCAGCCCCAGCATTTT. It translates to CASIGRQGSNQPQHF.

CDR3 nucleotides: TGTGCCTGGAGTGCTAGCGGGAGGTCCCTCGAGCAGTACTTC. Encoded protein: CAWSASGRSLEQYF. The chain carries TRBV30 and TRBJ2-7, with 11 positions matching TRBD2. V was pared by 1 base and J by 6 bases, with 5 bases of the junction left unmatched. The CDR3 extends over 14 amino acids. Germline assignment: CDR1 GTSNPN and CDR2 SVGIG (reference sequence).

J is TRBJ1-1 and V is TRBV14, with TRBD1 as a possible D gene (6 bases). The V end lost 5 bases, the J end lost 5 bases, and 15 bases lay between the germline ends. The germline CDR1 and CDR2 sequences are SGHDN and FVKESK. The CDR3 has 14 amino acids. The DNA for the CDR3 is TGTGCCAGCAGCTTACTACAGGGCTCGACTGAAGCTTTCTTT. It translates to CASSLLQGSTEAFF.

The chain joins TRBV7-9 to TRBJ1-1, with D possibly TRBD1 on 6 matching bases. Per the germline V gene, CDR1 is SEHNR and CDR2 is FQNEAQ (reference sequence). This CDR3 spans 14 amino acids. V gave up 2 bases and J gave up 0 bases, with 7 bases separating them. The chain's CDR3 is CASSLRGLNTEAFF. CDR3 DNA: TGTGCCAGCAGCTTAAGGGGGTTGAACACTGAAGCTTTCTTT.

The chain joins TRBV4-2 to TRBJ2-1; perhaps TRBD2 as D (5 bases). Germline-derived CDR1 and CDR2 are LGHNA and YNFKEQ. Trimming removed 4 bases from V and 0 bases from J, with 16 bases in between. The CDR3 is made up of 17 amino acids. CDR3: CASSLLLDSSSYNEQFF. The DNA of the CDR3 is TGTGCCAGCAGCCTCCTTTTGGACTCAAGCTCCTACAATGAGCAGTTCTTC.

A note on this clone: Its ends do not fully match the called genes, so a read error is possible. The chain employs TRBV6-1 and TRBJ1-3, with D possibly TRBD1 on 6 matching bases. The CDR3 is made up of 14 amino acids. Germline CDR1 and CDR2: MNHNS and SASEGT. The CDR3 here is CASREGGPGNTIYF. CDR3 bases: TGTGCCAGCAGAGAAGGGGGGCCTGGAAACACCATATATTTT.

Concerning this clone itself: A junction boundary mismatches the germline segment, possibly from a read error. The gene calls are TRBV18 and TRBJ2-7, with D possibly being TRBD2 (6 bases). Germline V gene lookup returns CDR1 KGHSH and CDR2 LQKENI. The CDR3 consists of 12 residues. CDR3 sequence (DNA): TGTGCCAGCTCACCGTACGGGGGTTCAGTCCGCTTC. This encodes CASSPYGGSVRF.

This rearrangement joins TRBV27 to TRBJ2-1, with TRBD2 identical over 9 bases. There are 15 residues in the CDR3. Per the germline V gene, CDR1 is MNHEY and CDR2 is SMNVEV (reference sequence). The ends lost 5 bases at V and 4 bases at J; junction bases unmatched: 6. CDR3 sequence (DNA): TGTGCCAGCAGTCCTATAACTAGCGGGTACAATGAGCAGTTCTTC. Translation gives CASSPITSGYNEQFF.

This clone qualifies as medium-sized (0.01 to 0.1%). The chain uses TRBV19 and TRBJ2-1; tentative D call: TRBD2 (6 bases). Trimming pared 3 bases from V and 0 bases from J, leaving 12 bases between. The CDR3 is made up of 16 amino acids. In germline, CDR1 is LNHDA, CDR2 SQIVND (reference sequence). The CDR3 loop reads CASSMSLASSYNEQFF. CDR3 DNA: TGTGCCAGTAGTATGTCGCTAGCGAGCTCCTACAATGAGCAGTTCTTC.